The entry that follows covers one T cell receptor (beta chain) sequence. This entry comes from a study of T cell changes during pregnancy in multiple sclerosis. The assay was immunoSEQ multiplex PCR, and TCRdb's table has in-frame clones only and misses some. There are 40,000 to 50,000 clones in the sample; about 91% occur only once, and about 1.2% lies in the top ten. CDR3 length: 14 amino acids. V gave up 3 bases and J gave up 4 bases; unmatched junction bases: 4. Germline loops: CDR1 KGHSH, CDR2 LQKENI. The chain links TRBV18 to TRBJ2-3, with 7 bases aligning to TRBD1. This TCR was sampled from a female donor with multiple sclerosis, enrolled in a pregnancy study. Here the sequenced sample was CD4+ T cells from peripheral blood mononuclear cells, taken in the first trimester of pregnancy. The CDR3 loop reads CASSPRQGPDTQYF. For the CDR3, the DNA is TGTGCCAGCTCACCCCGACAGGGACCAGATACGCAGTATTTT.